Following are 5 T cell receptor beta chains from one sample sequenced in a study of blood T cells in healthy people across ages. Through a sample-barcoded 5' primer and a J-beta primer mix, a second PCR was run for roughly 6 to 12 cycles. TCRdb re-derived calls from the 5' RACE reads in MiXCR, one entry per CDR3 protein. Seen here are about 1,500,000 distinct CDR3 sequences, 40% to 50% observed once, and the top ten hold 7.9%. Sequencing was performed on blood. The receptors shown here come from a woman younger than 30 in good health.

V gene TRBV5-1 combines with J gene TRBJ2-5, with 7 positions matching TRBD2. The CDR3 extends over 15 amino acids. V dropped 2 bases and J dropped 2; count of bases not matched to a gene: 6. Germline loops: CDR1 SGHRS, CDR2 YFSETQ. The CDR3 region has the DNA TGCGCCAGCAGCTTCAAGGCGGGGGTACAAGAGACCCAGTACTTC. The encoded protein is CASSFKAGVQETQYF.

The V call is TRBV3-1, the J call TRBJ2-2; TRBD1 or TRBD2 may be the D gene (6 bases each). The CDR3 is 15 amino acids. Trimming removed 1 base from V and 4 bases from J, with 10 bases in between. Germline V gene sequence: CDR1 LGHDT, CDR2 YNNKEL (reference sequence). This CDR3 reads CASSQVRGVTGELFF. CDR3 DNA sequence: TGTGCCAGCAGCCAAGTAAGGGGGGTCACCGGGGAGCTGTTTTTT.

The J gene is TRBJ2-1, the V gene TRBV25-1, with a tentative D call TRBD1 (5 bases). CDR1 MGHDK and CDR2 SYGVNS come from the germline V gene. V lost 2 bases and J 12 bases, leaving 14 bases between the germline ends. The CDR3 loop spans 13 amino acids. In DNA, the CDR3 is TGTGCCAGCAGTGAAACAGGTCCAATCGGGCAGTTCTTC. It encodes CASSETGPIGQFF.

This clonotype has just a few counts. This chain uses TRBV20-1 with TRBJ2-1, with D perhaps TRBD1 (5 bases). Germline V lookup: CDR1 DFQATT, CDR2 SNEGSKA (reference sequence). The length of the CDR3 is 11 residues. V was shortened by 7 bases and J by 4 bases, with 8 bases between the two germline ends. The CDR3 sequence is CSVRAYNEQFF. The CDR3, as DNA: TGCAGTGTCAGGGCTTACAATGAGCAGTTCTTC.

The genes are TRBV4-2 and TRBJ1-6; TRBD1 matches at 8 bases. Germline-derived CDR1 and CDR2 are LGHNA and YNFKEQ. This CDR3 comprises 15 residues. Germline trimming cut 5 bases from V and 8 bases from J; bases unmatched to any gene: 8. The CDR3 sequence: CASSGTTGADSPLHF. CDR3 sequence (DNA): TGTGCCAGCAGCGGCACGACAGGGGCGGATTCACCCCTCCACTTT.